This T cell receptor (beta chain) came from a study of blood T cell repertoires in COVID-19. This clone came up a few times. Sequencing used immunoSEQ multiplex PCR; TCRdb keeps in-frame clones, though not all of them. The sample contains 130,000 to 150,000 clones, roughly 76% of which appear only once. The junction had 5 bases not matched to a gene; V was cut back by 6 bases and J by 4 bases. Germline V gene lookup returns CDR1 KGHSH and CDR2 LQKENI. This CDR3 comprises 15 residues. This chain uses TRBV18 with TRBJ2-6, with 8 nucleotides matching TRBD1. Sequenced material: peripheral blood. The clonotype comes from a human donor with acute or convalescent COVID-19. The donor label of this sample is uncertain. The DNA of the CDR3 is TGTGCCAGCTCCCCGACAGGGGCCGGGGCCAACGTCCTGACTTTC. Translating gives CASSPTGAGANVLTF.